This T cell receptor (beta chain) was sequenced during a study of CD8 T cells in ankylosing spondylitis. Whole-study findings and limits: CD8+ cells made up the disease-linked clones, which were relatively rare in peripheral blood. The study identified a TCR beta motif of roughly eight highly homologous variants that appeared characteristic of ankylosing spondylitis blood.

This clonotype showed up just once. Its antigen is still unknown. Trimming took 5 bases from V and 6 from J; bases not matched to a gene: 10. The CDR3 runs 16 residues. TCRdb itself ran the 5' RACE reads through MiXCR, one entry per CDR3 protein. The data show about 360,000 distinct CDR3 sequences, with approximately 22% seen just once and around 12% held by the top ten. Sample: blood, either unsorted or a sorted T cell fraction (not recorded which). The sequence was obtained from a male donor with ankylosing spondylitis or in good health (not recorded which). The chain uses TRBV12-3 or TRBV12-4 and TRBJ2-2; 9 positions agree with TRBD1. CDR3 coding DNA: TGTGCCAGCAGTAGCCATGGGACAGGGAAATCCGGGGAGCTGTTTTTT. It yields the protein CASSSHGTGKSGELFF.